Below are 7 T cell receptor beta chains sequenced from a single sample in a study of T cell responses to AZD1222 COVID-19 vaccine. Data came from immunoSEQ multiplex PCR; TCRdb stores just in-frame clones and leaves some out. The table lists roughly 80,000 clones, just over 90% of them singletons, with about 5.2% in the top ten. Sequenced material: peripheral blood, taken on day 0 of AZD1222 vaccination. The receptors derive from an adult in good health.

The rearrangement links TRBV18 to TRBJ1-3; weak D call: TRBD1 (6 bases). Germline assignment: CDR1 KGHSH and CDR2 LQKENI. This CDR3 is 15 amino acids long. The V end lost 1 base, the J end lost 3 bases, and 10 bases lay between the germline ends. CDR3 loop: CASSPQRDIGNTIYF. DNA for the CDR3: TGTGCCAGCTCACCACAAAGGGACATTGGAAACACCATATATTTT.

The rearrangement uses TRBV27 and TRBJ2-2; a weak D match, TRBD2 (5 bases). CDR1 is MNHEY and CDR2 is SMNVEV in the germline V gene (reference sequence). This CDR3 spans 12 amino acids. V lost 3 bases and J lost 7, with 6 bases in between. CDR3 region: CASSFRGGELFF. Here the CDR3 DNA reads TGTGCCAGCAGTTTCCGGGGCGGGGAGCTGTTTTTT.

The J gene is TRBJ2-5, the V gene TRBV28; 9 nucleotides agree with TRBD1. Germline V lookup: CDR1 MDHEN, CDR2 SYDVKM. The length of the CDR3 is 14 residues. V lost 4 bases and J lost 5; bases outside the gene matches: 5. Here the CDR3 DNA reads TGTGCCAGCAGTTCCTACAGGGGGCGCGAGACCCAGTACTTC. This encodes CASSSYRGRETQYF.

V is TRBV2 and J is TRBJ1-4, with D perhaps matching TRBD1 (6 bases). Trimming shortened V by 5 bases and J by 16 bases, and 14 bases separated the two germline ends. This CDR3 is 11 amino acids long. Germline lookup yields CDR1 SNHLY and CDR2 FYNNEI. CDR3 residues: CASSLSQGRFF. In nucleotides, the CDR3 is TGTGCCAGCAGTTTGTCACAGGGAAGGTTTTTT. Using reference TRBV2 and TRBJ1-4 for the parts outside the CDR3, the full variable domain is EPEVTQTPSHQVTQMGQEVILRCVPISNHLYFYWYRQILGQKVEFLVSFYNNEISEKSEIFDDQFSVERPDGSNFTLKIRSTKLEDSAMYFCASSLSQGRFFGSGTQLSVL.

The V call is TRBV28, the J call TRBJ1-4; no clear D gene. The CDR3 runs 15 residues. Germline assignment: CDR1 MDHEN and CDR2 SYDVKM. Between the trimmed V and J ends, which lost 7 bases and 5 bases, there was a span of 17 bases. The CDR3 DNA reads TGTGCCAGCAATCCCTTGGAGGGATTAAATGAAAAACTGTTTTTT. Protein product: CASNPLEGLNEKLFF.

The chain employs TRBV9 and TRBJ1-2, with a weak D call TRBD1 (5 bases). CDR3 length: 15 amino acids. V was pared by 3 bases and J by 3 bases, with 15 bases between. In germline, CDR1 is SGDLS, CDR2 YYNGEE. DNA of the CDR3: TGTGCCAGCAGCGGCCGGGACGGAGGCGACTATGGCTACACCTTC. It is translated as CASSGRDGGDYGYTF. The full variable domain, in which reference TRBV9 and TRBJ1-2 provide the parts outside the CDR3, is DSGVTQTPKHLITATGQRVTLRCSPRSGDLSVYWYQQSLDQGLQFLIQYYNGEERAKGNILERFSAQQFPDLHSELNLSSLELGDSALYFCASSGRDGGDYGYTFGSGTRLTVV.

This clone was observed a few times. This chain connects TRBV4-1 to TRBJ2-2, with unresolved D. CDR1 is MGHRA and CDR2 is YSYEKL in the germline V gene. The V end lost 1 base, the J end lost 6 bases, and 6 bases lay between the germline ends. CDR3 length: 13 amino acids. The CDR3 reads CASSQVGSGELFF. CDR3 bases: TGCGCCAGCAGCCAAGTTGGGTCCGGGGAGCTGTTTTTT.